This entry describes one T cell receptor beta chain. The source of the sample is a study of T cells in tumors after PD-1 blockade. Overall study context: Patients had no prior checkpoint blockade, systemic immunosuppressants, or anti-cancer therapy within 4 weeks.

Assay: immunoSEQ multiplex PCR; the TCRdb copy retains only in-frame clones and omits some. The sample contains 54,000 or so clones, around three quarters of which appear only once. The CDR3 consists of 14 residues. Germline CDR1 is MGHRA and CDR2 is YSYEKL. The V end was cut by 1 base, the J end by 5 bases, with 11 bases between. Genomic DNA template from tumor biopsies or peripheral blood, roughly 616 ng to 6,500 ng input. This sequence was found in a human donor with basal cell carcinoma. The material sequenced was PBMCs, taken before anti-PD-1 treatment. The chain uses TRBV4-1 and TRBJ2-5; unclear D gene. The CDR3 sequence: CASSQVGLKETQYF. Here the CDR3 DNA reads TGCGCCAGCAGCCAAGTTGGCCTAAAGGAGACCCAGTACTTC.